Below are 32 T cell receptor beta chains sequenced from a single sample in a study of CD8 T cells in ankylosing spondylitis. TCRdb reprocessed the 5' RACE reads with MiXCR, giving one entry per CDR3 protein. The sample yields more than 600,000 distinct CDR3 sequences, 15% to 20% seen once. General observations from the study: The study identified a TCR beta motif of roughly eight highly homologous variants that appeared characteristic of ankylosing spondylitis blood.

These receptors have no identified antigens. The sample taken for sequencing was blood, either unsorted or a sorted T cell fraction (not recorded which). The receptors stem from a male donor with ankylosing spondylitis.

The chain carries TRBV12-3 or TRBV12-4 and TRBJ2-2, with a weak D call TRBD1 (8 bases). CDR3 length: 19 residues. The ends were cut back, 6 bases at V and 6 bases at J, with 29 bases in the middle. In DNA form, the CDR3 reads TGTGCCAGCAGCCCGGGACAGGCGTGGGAGGGAGGGCCGCCCGGGGAGCTGTTTTTT. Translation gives CASSPGQAWEGGPPGELFF.

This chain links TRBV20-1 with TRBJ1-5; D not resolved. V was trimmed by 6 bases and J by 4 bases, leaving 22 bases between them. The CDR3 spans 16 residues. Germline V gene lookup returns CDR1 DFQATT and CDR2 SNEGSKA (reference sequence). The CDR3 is CSASKSSVWDNQPQHF. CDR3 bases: TGCAGTGCGAGTAAATCTTCCGTGTGGGATAATCAGCCCCAGCATTTT.

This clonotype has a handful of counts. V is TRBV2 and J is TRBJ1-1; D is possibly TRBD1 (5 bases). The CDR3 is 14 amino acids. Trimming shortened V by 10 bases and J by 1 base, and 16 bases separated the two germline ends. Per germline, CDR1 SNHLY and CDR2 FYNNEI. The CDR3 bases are TGTGCCACCCCTGGGGCAGGGAAGAACACTGAAGCTTTCTTT. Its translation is CATPGAGKNTEAFF.

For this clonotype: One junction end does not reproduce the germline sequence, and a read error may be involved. DNA of the CDR3: TGTGCCATCAGCTTGGAGCTCCTCTGCGAGCAGTACTTC. It codes for CAISLELLCEQYF. The chain couples TRBV5-5 to TRBJ2-7, with D unclear. Germline values: CDR1 SGHKS, CDR2 YYEKEE (reference sequence). The CDR3 covers 13 residues.

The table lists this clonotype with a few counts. This CDR3 reads CASSLGDRRMPYEQYF. The DNA of the CDR3 is TGTGCCAGCAGCTTAGGAGATCGCAGGATGCCCTACGAGCAGTACTTC. This chain joins TRBV7-9 and TRBJ2-7; D call uncertain. The CDR3 length is 16 residues. The V gene's germline CDR1 is SEHNR and CDR2 FQNEAQ (reference sequence). Trimming left V 1 base short and J 2 bases short, with 15 bases between.

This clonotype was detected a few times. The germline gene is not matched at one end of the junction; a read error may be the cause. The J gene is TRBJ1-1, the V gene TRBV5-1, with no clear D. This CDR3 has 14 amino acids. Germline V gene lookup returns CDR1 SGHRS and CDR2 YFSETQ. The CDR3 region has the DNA TGCGCCAGCACCTTGAGAGACCTGAACACTGAAGCTTTCTTT. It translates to CASTLRDLNTEAFF.

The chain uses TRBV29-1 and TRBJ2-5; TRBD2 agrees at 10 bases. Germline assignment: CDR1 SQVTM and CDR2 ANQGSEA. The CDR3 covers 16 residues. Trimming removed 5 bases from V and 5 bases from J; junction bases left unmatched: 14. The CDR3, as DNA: TGCAGCGTTTCCGGACTAGCGGCTTTACACCGGGAGACCCAGTACTTC. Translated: CSVSGLAALHRETQYF.

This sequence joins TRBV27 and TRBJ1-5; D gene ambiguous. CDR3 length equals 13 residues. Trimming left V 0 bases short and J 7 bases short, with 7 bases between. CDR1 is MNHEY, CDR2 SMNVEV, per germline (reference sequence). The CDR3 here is CASSLSAGQPQHF. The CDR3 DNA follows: TGTGCCAGCAGTTTATCGGCCGGGCAGCCCCAGCATTTT.

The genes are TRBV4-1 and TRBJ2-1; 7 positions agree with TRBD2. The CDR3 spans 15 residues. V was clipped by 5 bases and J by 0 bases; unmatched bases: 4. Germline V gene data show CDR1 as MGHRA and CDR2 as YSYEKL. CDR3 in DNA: TGCGCCAGCAGCACCCGCGGGAGCTCCTACAATGAGCAGTTCTTC. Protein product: CASSTRGSSYNEQFF.

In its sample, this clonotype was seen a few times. The CDR3 reads CASSLGTAASPLHF. DNA of the CDR3: TGCGCCAGCAGCCTCGGGACCGCCGCTTCACCCCTCCACTTT. V gene TRBV5-1 combines with J gene TRBJ1-6, with D tentatively TRBD1 (5 bases). Trimming stripped 4 bases from V and 9 bases from J, with 14 bases between. CDR1 and CDR2 (germline): SGHRS, YFSETQ. The length of the CDR3 is 14 residues. Complete variable domain (other parts from reference TRBV5-1 and TRBJ1-6): KAGVTQTPRYLIKTRGQQVTLSCSPISGHRSVSWYQQTPGQGLQFLFEYFSETQRNKGNFPGRFSGRQFSNSRSEMNVSTLELGDSALYLCASSLGTAASPLHFGNGTRLTVT.

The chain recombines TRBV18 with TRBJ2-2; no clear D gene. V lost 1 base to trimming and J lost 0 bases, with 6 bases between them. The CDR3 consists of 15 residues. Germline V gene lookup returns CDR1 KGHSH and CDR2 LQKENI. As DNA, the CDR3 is TGTGCCAGCTCACCACAGAAACCGAACACCGGGGAGCTGTTTTTT. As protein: CASSPQKPNTGELFF.

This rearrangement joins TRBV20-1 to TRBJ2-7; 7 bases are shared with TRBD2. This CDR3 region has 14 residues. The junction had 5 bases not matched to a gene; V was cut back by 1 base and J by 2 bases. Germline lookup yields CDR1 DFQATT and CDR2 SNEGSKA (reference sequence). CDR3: CSARGRTRTYEQYF. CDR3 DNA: TGCAGTGCTAGAGGGCGGACTAGGACCTACGAGCAGTACTTC.

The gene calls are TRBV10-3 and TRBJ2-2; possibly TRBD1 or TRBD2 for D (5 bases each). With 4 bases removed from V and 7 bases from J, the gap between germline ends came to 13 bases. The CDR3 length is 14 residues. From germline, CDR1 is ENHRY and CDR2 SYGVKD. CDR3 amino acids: CAISVGTTGGELFF. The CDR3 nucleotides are TGTGCCATCAGTGTTGGGACCACTGGCGGGGAGCTGTTTTTT.

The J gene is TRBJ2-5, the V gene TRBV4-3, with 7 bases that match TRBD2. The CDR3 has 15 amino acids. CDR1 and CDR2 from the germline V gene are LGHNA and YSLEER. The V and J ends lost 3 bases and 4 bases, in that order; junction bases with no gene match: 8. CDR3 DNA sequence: TGCGCCAGCAGCCAGGGAGGGGCGGGAGTAGAGACCCAGTACTTC. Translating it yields CASSQGGAGVETQYF.

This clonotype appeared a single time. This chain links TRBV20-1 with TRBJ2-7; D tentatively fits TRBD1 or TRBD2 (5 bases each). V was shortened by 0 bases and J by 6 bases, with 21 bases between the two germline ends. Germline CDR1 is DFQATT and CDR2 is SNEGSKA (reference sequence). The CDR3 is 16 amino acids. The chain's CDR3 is CSARDPPGPLLCEQYF. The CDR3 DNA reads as TGCAGTGCTAGAGACCCACCGGGACCCCTCCTTTGCGAGCAGTACTTC.

CDR3 DNA: TGTGCCAGCAGCCAAGACGGGGGAGTTGGTGAAGATACGCAGTATTTT. As protein: CASSQDGGVGEDTQYF. The rearrangement links TRBV4-2 to TRBJ2-3, with D possibly being TRBD2 (6 bases). Looked up from germline, CDR1 is LGHNA and CDR2 is YNFKEQ. The V end lost 0 bases, the J end lost 5 bases, and 15 bases lay between the germline ends. This CDR3 region has 16 residues.

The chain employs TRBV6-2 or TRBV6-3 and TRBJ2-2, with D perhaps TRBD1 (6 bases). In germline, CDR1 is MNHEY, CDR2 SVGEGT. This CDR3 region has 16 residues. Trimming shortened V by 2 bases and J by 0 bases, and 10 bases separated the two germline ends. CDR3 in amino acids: CASSYGRDTNTGELFF. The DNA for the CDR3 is TGTGCCAGCAGTTACGGACGGGACACGAACACCGGGGAGCTGTTTTTT.

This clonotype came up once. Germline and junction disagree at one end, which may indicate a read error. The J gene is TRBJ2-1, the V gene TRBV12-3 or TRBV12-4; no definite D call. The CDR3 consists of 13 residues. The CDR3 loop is CASSLNRPYEKFF. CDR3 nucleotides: TGTGCCAGCAGTTTAAACCGACCTTATGAGAAGTTCTTC.

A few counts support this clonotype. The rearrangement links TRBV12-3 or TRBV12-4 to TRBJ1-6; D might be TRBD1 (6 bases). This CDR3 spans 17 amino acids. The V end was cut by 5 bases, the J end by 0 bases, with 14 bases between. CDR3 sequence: CASSLQGSGSYNSPLHF. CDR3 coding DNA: TGTGCCAGCAGTCTACAGGGATCGGGCTCCTATAATTCACCCCTCCACTTT.

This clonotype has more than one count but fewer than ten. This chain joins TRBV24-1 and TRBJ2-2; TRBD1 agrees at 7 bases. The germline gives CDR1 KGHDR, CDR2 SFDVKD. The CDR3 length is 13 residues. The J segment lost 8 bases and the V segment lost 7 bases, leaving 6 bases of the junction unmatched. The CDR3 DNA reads TGTGCCACCAGAAGGGGGCCAACTGGGGAGCTGTTTTTT. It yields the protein CATRRGPTGELFF.

CDR3: CSVFDSHPAGTGDGELFF. In DNA, the CDR3 is TGCAGCGTCTTTGACAGCCACCCCGCCGGGACAGGGGACGGGGAGCTGTTTTTT. The chain joins TRBV29-1 to TRBJ2-2, with 10 nucleotides matching TRBD1. V dropped 6 bases and J dropped 7; count of bases not matched to a gene: 20. Germline V gives CDR1 SQVTM, CDR2 ANQGSEA. The CDR3 length is 18 residues.

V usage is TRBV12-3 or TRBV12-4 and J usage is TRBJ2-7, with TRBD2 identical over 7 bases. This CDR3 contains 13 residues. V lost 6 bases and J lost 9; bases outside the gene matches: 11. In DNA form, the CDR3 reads TGTGCCAGCAGGCCAACGGGGGGACCGTCGCAGTACTTC. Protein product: CASRPTGGPSQYF.

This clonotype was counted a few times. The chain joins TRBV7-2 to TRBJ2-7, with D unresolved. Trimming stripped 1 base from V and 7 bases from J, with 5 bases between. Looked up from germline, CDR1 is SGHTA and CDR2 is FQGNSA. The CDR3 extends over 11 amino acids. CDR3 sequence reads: CASSLEMEQYF. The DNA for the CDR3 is TGTGCCAGCAGCTTAGAGATGGAGCAGTACTTC.

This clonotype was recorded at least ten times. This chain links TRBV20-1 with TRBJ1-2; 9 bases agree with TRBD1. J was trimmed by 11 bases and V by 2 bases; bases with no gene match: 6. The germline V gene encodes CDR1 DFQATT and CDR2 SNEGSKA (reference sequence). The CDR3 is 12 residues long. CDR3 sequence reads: CSARQGQGRYTF. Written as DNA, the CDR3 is TGCAGTGCTAGACAGGGACAGGGAAGGTACACCTTC.

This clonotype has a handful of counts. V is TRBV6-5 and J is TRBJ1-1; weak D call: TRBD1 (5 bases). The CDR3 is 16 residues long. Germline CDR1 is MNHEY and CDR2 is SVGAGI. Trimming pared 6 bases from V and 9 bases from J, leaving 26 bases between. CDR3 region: CASSSSRPRGVFKAFF. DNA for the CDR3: TGTGCCAGCAGCTCCTCCCGCCCCCGGGGGGTTTTTAAAGCTTTCTTT.

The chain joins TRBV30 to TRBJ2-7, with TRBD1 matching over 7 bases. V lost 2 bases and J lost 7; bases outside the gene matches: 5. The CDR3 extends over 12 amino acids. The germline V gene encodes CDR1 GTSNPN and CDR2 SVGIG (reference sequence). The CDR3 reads CAWSFQGEEQYF. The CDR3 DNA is TGTGCCTGGAGTTTTCAGGGGGAAGAGCAGTACTTC.

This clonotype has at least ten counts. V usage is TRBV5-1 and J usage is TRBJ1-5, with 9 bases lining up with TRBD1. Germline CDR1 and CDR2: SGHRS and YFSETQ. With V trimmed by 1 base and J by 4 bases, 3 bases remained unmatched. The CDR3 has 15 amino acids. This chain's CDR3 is CASSLSGQGNQPQHF. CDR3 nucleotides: TGCGCCAGCAGCTTGAGTGGACAGGGGAATCAGCCCCAGCATTTT.

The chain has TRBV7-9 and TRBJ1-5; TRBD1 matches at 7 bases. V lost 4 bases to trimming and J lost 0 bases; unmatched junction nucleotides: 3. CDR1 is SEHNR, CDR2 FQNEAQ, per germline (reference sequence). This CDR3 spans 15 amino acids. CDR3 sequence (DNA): TGTGCCAGCAGCTCTGGGGACAGTAGCAATCAGCCCCAGCATTTT. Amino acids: CASSSGDSSNQPQHF.

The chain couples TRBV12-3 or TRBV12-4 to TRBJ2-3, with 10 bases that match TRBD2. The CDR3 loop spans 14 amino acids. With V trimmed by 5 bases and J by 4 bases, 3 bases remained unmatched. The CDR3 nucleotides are TGTGCCAGCAGTAAGCGGGGGGGGTCAGATACGCAGTATTTT. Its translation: CASSKRGGSDTQYF.

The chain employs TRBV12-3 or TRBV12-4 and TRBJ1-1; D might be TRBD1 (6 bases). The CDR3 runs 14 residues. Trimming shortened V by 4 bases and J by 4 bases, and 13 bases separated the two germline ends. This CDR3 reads CASSSREGGTEAFF. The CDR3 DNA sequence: TGTGCCAGCAGTTCCCGAGAGGGGGGCACTGAAGCTTTCTTT.

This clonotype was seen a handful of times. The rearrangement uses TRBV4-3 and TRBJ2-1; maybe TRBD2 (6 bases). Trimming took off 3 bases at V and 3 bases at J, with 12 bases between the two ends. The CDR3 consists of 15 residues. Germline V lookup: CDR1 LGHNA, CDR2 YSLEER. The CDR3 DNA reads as TGCGCCAGCAGCCAGCTACTAGCAGGCTACAATGAGCAGTTCTTC. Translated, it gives CASSQLLAGYNEQFF.

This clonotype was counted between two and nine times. The CDR3, as DNA: TGTGCCAGCAGACCAGGGACAGCAACTAATGAAAAACTGTTTTTT. Translated: CASRPGTATNEKLFF. The chain combines TRBV4-2 with TRBJ1-4; TRBD1 matches at 7 bases. Germline values: CDR1 LGHNA, CDR2 YNFKEQ. The J segment lost 0 bases and the V segment lost 6 bases, leaving 4 bases of the junction unmatched. The CDR3 consists of 15 residues.